The rows below give T cell receptor beta chains drawn from one sample of a study of beta chain features in type 1 diabetes. Produced via immunoSEQ multiplex PCR; TCRdb's table is partial and in-frame only. The sample lists some 360,000 clones, 8.5% to 10% occurring once. The sequenced sample consisted of central memory CD4+ T cells from blood. The receptors here all came from a man aged 30 to 39 with type 1 diabetes. Each CDR3 is given with its conserved first and last residue. The D gene is left open where the match is weak. Size values are once, few and many counts, or a class for expanded clones, and some rows have none.

TRBJ2-7 | TRBD2 | TRBV28 | . | 16 | TGTGCCAGCAGTTTAACCGGGACTAGCGCCTCCTACGAGCAGTACTTC | CASSLTGTSASYEQYF
TRBJ2-3 | . | TRBV9 | few | 18 | TGTGCCAGCAGCGTAGATGTCCTGACCCTAGGTCCCGCAGATACGCAGTATTTT | CASSVDVLTLGPADTQYF
TRBJ2-1 | . | TRBV7-2 | few | 13 | TGTGCCAGCACAAAAGAAGTCGACAATGAGCAGTTCTTC | CASTKEVDNEQFF
TRBJ2-5 | . | TRBV7-3 | few | 15 | TGTGCCAGCAGCTTAAACCCAGGGTTAAGGGAGACCCAGTACTTC | CASSLNPGLRETQYF
TRBJ1-1 | . | TRBV6-5 | few | 13 | TGTGCCAGCAGGGAGACAGGCCGGACTGAAGCTTTCTTT | CASRETGRTEAFF
TRBJ2-7 | . | TRBV11-2 | . | 14 | TGTGCCAGCAGCTTAGATCGGACCTCCTACGAGCAGTACTTC | CASSLDRTSYEQYF
TRBJ2-1 | TRBD2 | TRBV7-8 | . | 15 | TGTGCCAGCAGCTTAGACAGCGGGAGCTACAATGAGCAGTTCTTC | CASSLDSGSYNEQFF
TRBJ2-7 | . | TRBV7-8 | . | 16 | TGTGCCAGCAGCTCCACCCCATCCGCCGACGCCTACGAGCAGTACTTC | CASSSTPSADAYEQYF
TRBJ1-3 | TRBD1 | TRBV7-2 | . | 18 | TGTGCCAGCAGCTTTTCCCGATCCCACAGGGGCTCTGGAAACACCATATATTTT | CASSFSRSHRGSGNTIYF
TRBJ1-5 | . | TRBV28 | . | 15 | TGTGCCAGCAGTTCCAGACAGTATAGCAATCAGCCCCAGCATTTT | CASSSRQYSNQPQHF
TRBJ1-1 | . | TRBV28 | few | 14 | TGTGCCAGCAGTTTGGGCGGGGGGCCCACTGAAGCTTTCTTT | CASSLGGGPTEAFF
TRBJ2-2 | . | TRBV7-2 | few | 12 | TGTGCCAGCAGTCTTCCCCTCGGGGAGCTGTTTTTT | CASSLPLGELFF
TRBJ1-2 | . | TRBV7-2 | few | 13 | TGTGCCAGCAGCTTAGAGGGGGGCGCGGGCTACACCTTC | CASSLEGGAGYTF
TRBJ2-2 | TRBD2 | TRBV6-5 | . | 15 | TGTGCCAGCAGTTGGATGACTAGCGGAACCGGGGAGCTGTTTTTT | CASSWMTSGTGELFF
TRBJ2-1 | . | TRBV5-4 | . | 15 | TGTGCCAGCAGCCTAGGGGGTTATACCTACAATGAGCAGTTCTTC | CASSLGGYTYNEQFF
TRBJ1-1 | . | TRBV21-1 | . | 14 | TGTGCCAGCAGCAAACCCGGGATGAACACTGAAGCTTTCTTT | CASSKPGMNTEAFF
TRBJ2-1 | . | TRBV11-1 | . | 14 | TGTGCCAGCAGCTTAGTAGCAGGGTGGAATGAGCAGTTCTTC | CASSLVAGWNEQFF
TRBJ2-1 | TRBD2 | TRBV5-4 | many | 16 | TGTGCCAGCAGCCAGGGACTAGCGGGAGTCGGAGGTGAGCAGTTCTTC | CASSQGLAGVGGEQFF
TRBJ1-5 | . | TRBV4-1 | . | 14 | TGCGCCAGCAGCCAATTTTTAATGGATCAGCCCCAGCATTTT | CASSQFLMDQPQHF
TRBJ2-7 | . | TRBV14 | few | 13 | TGTGCCAGCAGCCAGGTTGACAGCAGCGAGCAGTACTTC | CASSQVDSSEQYF
TRBJ1-6 | TRBD1 | TRBV4-1 | . | 15 | TGCGCCAGCAGCCCCGGACAGGACTATAATTCACCCCTCCACTTT | CASSPGQDYNSPLHF
TRBJ1-5 | . | TRBV30 | . | 13 | TGTGCCTGGAGTCCGGACGACAATCAGCCCCAGCATTTT | CAWSPDDNQPQHF
TRBJ1-2 | . | TRBV10-3 | many | 13 | TGTGCCATCAGTGAGTCGAACAGCTATGGCTACACCTTC | CAISESNSYGYTF
TRBJ2-1 | TRBD1 | TRBV30 | few | 14 | TGTGCCTGGACGGGCCAGGGGGTTACGAATGAGCAGTTCTTC | CAWTGQGVTNEQFF
TRBJ2-7 | TRBD1 | TRBV29-1 | few | 14 | TGCAGCGTTGAAAGTGACAGGGGTTCGGGCGAGCAGTACTTC | CSVESDRGSGEQYF
TRBJ2-7 | . | TRBV6-5 | few | 13 | TGTGCCAGCGGCGACGGGAGAACCTACGAGCAGTACTTC | CASGDGRTYEQYF
TRBJ2-2 | . | TRBV28 | . | 14 | TGTGCCAGCATAACGGCAACGTCTGGCGGGGAGCTGTTTTTT | CASITATSGGELFF
TRBJ2-5 | TRBD2 | TRBV7-8 | . | 18 | TGTGCCAGCAGCTTGGTGGCTAGCGGGAAGGGTGGCCAAGAGACCCAATACTTC | CASSLVASGKGGQETQYF
TRBJ2-4 | . | TRBV6-1 | . | 14 | TGTGCCAGCAGTGCATCGGTAACCAAAAACATTCAGTACTTC | CASSASVTKNIQYF
TRBJ1-1 | . | TRBV11-2 | . | 12 | TGTGCCAGCAGCTTAGTCGCAGGTCTGGCTTTCTTT | CASSLVAGLAFF